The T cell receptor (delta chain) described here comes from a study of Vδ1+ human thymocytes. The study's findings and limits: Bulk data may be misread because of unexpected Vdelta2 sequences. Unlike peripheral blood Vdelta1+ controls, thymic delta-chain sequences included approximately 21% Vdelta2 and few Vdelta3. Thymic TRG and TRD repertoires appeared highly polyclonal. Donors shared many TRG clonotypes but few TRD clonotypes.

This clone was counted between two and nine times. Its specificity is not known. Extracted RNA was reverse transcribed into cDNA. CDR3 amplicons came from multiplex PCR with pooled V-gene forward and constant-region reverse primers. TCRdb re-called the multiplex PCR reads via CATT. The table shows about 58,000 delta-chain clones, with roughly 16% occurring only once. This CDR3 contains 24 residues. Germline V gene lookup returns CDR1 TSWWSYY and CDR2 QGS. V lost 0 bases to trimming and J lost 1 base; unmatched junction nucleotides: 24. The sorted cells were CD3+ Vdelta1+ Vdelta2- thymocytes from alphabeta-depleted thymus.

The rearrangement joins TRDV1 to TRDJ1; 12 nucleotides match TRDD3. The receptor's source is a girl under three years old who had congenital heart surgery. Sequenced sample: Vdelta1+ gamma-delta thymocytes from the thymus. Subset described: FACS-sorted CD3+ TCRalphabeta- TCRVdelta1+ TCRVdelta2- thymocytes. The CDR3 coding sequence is TGTGCTCTTGGGGAACTCCCATTCCTACCTCACTGGGGGATACTACTGAGAAGCACCGATAAACTCATCTTT. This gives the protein CALGELPFLPHWGILLRSTDKLIF.